This record concerns one T cell receptor beta chain sequence. Its antigen is unidentified. The junction departs from germline at one end; a sequencing error may be responsible. TCRdb analysed the reads with MiXCR anew, one entry per CDR3 protein. The data show some 800,000 distinct CDR3 sequences, with 32% seen just once and roughly 12% held by the top ten. These data are taken from a study of T cell repertoires in cytomegalovirus infection. Study findings and constraints: Identification of carriers of CMV plus the relevant HLA was achieved through cumulative public TCR beta family frequency. The ex vivo response was dominated by HLA-C-restricted CMV-specific TCR beta clonotypes.

This TCR came from a human donor in good health (CMV status not recorded). Some clones in this sample may be carry-over from other donors' samples. Specimen: cultured CD8+ T cells from PBMCs, collected from culture after CMV antigen stimulation.

CDR3 nucleotide sequence: TGTGCCAGCAGTTTTATCAGGGGGGATGAGCAGCTCTTC. It yields the protein CASSFIRGDEQLF. The J gene is TRBJ2-1, the V gene TRBV28, with D perhaps matching TRBD1 (7 bases). Germline V gives CDR1 MDHEN, CDR2 SYDVKM. The CDR3 runs 13 residues. The whole variable domain, filled in from reference TRBV28 and TRBJ2-1, reads DVKVTQSSRYLVKRTGEKVFLECVQDMDHENMFWYRQDPGLGLRLIYFSYDVKMKEKGDIPEGYSVSREKKERFSLILESASTNQTSMYLCASSFIRGDEQLFGPGTRLTVL.